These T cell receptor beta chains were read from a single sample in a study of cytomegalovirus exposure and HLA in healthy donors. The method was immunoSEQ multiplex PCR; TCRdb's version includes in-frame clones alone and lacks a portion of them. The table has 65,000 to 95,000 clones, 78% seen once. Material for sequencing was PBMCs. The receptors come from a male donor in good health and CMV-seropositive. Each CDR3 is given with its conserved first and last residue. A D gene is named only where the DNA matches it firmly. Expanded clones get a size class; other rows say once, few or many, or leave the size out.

TGCAGCGTTAAAACCCCAAGACAGGGAGCGGGCGAAGCTTTCTTT | CSVKTPRQGAGEAFF | TRBV29-1 | . | TRBD1 | TRBJ1-1
TGTGCCAGCAGTCTAATAAGGACAGGGGTGGAGACCCAGTACTTC | CASSLIRTGVETQYF | TRBV28 | . | TRBD1 | TRBJ2-5
TGTGCCAGCAACCCGAAGGGGCCCACTCAGAGCGAGCAGTACTTC | CASNPKGPTQSEQYF | TRBV5-4 | . | . | TRBJ2-7
TGTGCCAGCAGCTTAGCGCCAGGGGTTGACATAGCAGATACGCAGTATTTT | CASSLAPGVDIADTQYF | TRBV7-9 | . | . | TRBJ2-3
TGTGCCAGCAGCCCACAGGGAATCTACGAGCAGTACTTC | CASSPQGIYEQYF | TRBV6-1 | . | . | TRBJ2-7
TGTGCCAGCAGTACACCGGGACAGGGTACCTACGAGCAGTACTTC | CASSTPGQGTYEQYF | TRBV27 | . | TRBD1 | TRBJ2-7
TGTGCCAGCAGTCGAGGGGGCGAGGGGACAGATACGCAGTATTTT | CASSRGGEGTDTQYF | TRBV6-4 | . | TRBD1 | TRBJ2-3
TGTGCCAGCAGTTTTCGTCCAGGGGGAACCGAGCAGTACTTC | CASSFRPGGTEQYF | TRBV27 | . | TRBD1 | TRBJ2-7
TGTGCCAGCAGTTACCTAGGGGGCGGTACCTACAATGAGCAGTTCTTC | CASSYLGGGTYNEQFF | TRBV6-5 | . | TRBD1 | TRBJ2-1
TGTGCCAGCAGTGAAGCGCTCACTAGCGGTCCCTACGAGCAGTACTTC | CASSEALTSGPYEQYF | TRBV2 | . | TRBD2 | TRBJ2-7
TGTGCCAGCAGCGGGGGACAGGACTACGAGCAGTACTTC | CASSGGQDYEQYF | TRBV9 | . | TRBD1 | TRBJ2-7
TGTGCCAGCAGTGACTCGGCAGCTAGCGGGGGAAGCTCCTACAATGAGCAGTTCTTC | CASSDSAASGGSSYNEQFF | TRBV6-4 | once | TRBD2 | TRBJ2-1
TGTGCCACCAGCTCGAGGAGGGAACATGAGCAGTTCTTC | CATSSRREHEQFF | TRBV15 | . | . | TRBJ2-1
TGTGCCAGCAGCTTACAGGGGCTCACCGGGGAGCTGTTTTTT | CASSLQGLTGELFF | TRBV28 | once | TRBD1 | TRBJ2-2
TGTGCCAGCAGCCACCCCCTAGCGGGTACAAGCGGGGAGCTGTTTTTT | CASSHPLAGTSGELFF | TRBV4-2 | . | TRBD2 | TRBJ2-2
TGTGCCAGTAGTAGGGGACTCGGCTCCTACGAGCAGTACTTC | CASSRGLGSYEQYF | TRBV19 | . | . | TRBJ2-7
TGTGCCAGCAGCGTAGGGGCAGGGGGCACAGATACGCAGTATTTT | CASSVGAGGTDTQYF | TRBV9 | . | . | TRBJ2-3
TGTGCCAGCAGTTTATCTCCCTATGGCTACACCTTC | CASSLSPYGYTF | TRBV28 | . | . | TRBJ1-2
TGCGCCAGTAGACCCGGGACTAGCGGGAGGGTGCGGTACAATGAGCAGTTCTTC | CASRPGTSGRVRYNEQFF | TRBV5-1 | once | TRBD2 | TRBJ2-1
TGTGCCAGCACCCTGGGACAGGGATATGGCTACACCTTC | CASTLGQGYGYTF | TRBV6-1 | . | TRBD1 | TRBJ1-2
TGTGCCAGCAGTTCAGGGAACAATCAGCCCCAGCATTTT | CASSSGNNQPQHF | TRBV28 | . | . | TRBJ1-5
TGCGCCAGCAGCCAACAGGTTTCGAGCACAGATACGCAGTATTTT | CASSQQVSSTDTQYF | TRBV5-1 | . | . | TRBJ2-3
TGCGCCAGCAGCTTGGGACAGGGAGGAGACGAGCAGTACTTC | CASSLGQGGDEQYF | TRBV5-1 | once | . | TRBJ2-7
TGTGCCAGCAGAGCGGGACTAGATTACAATGAGCAGTTCTTC | CASRAGLDYNEQFF | TRBV28 | . | TRBD2 | TRBJ2-1
TGTGCCAGCAGGCCGAGCGATAGCGGGGTGGGCTACGAGCAGTACTTC | CASRPSDSGVGYEQYF | TRBV7-2 | . | TRBD2 | TRBJ2-7
TGTGCCTGGAGTTCCCAGCGGGAGGGCCTTTATGAGCAGTTCTTC | CAWSSQREGLYEQFF | TRBV30 | . | TRBD2 | TRBJ2-1
TGTGCCAGCAGTTTTCTGGGCTTCACAGATACGCAGTATTTT | CASSFLGFTDTQYF | TRBV27 | . | . | TRBJ2-3
TGTGCCAGCAGCTTAGGCCTAGCGGGAGTACCGCAGTATTTT | CASSLGLAGVPQYF | TRBV7-2 | few | TRBD2 | TRBJ2-3
TGCGCCAGCAGCTTACCGGGGAAAGAGACCCAGTACTTC | CASSLPGKETQYF | TRBV5-1 | . | . | TRBJ2-5
TGTGCCAGCAGTCCAACCGCTGACACCGCGTCCTACAATGAGCAGTTCTTC | CASSPTADTASYNEQFF | TRBV27 | . | . | TRBJ2-1
TGTGCCAGCAGCTTAGAGGGGGCGGTGACTAATGAAAAACTGTTTTTT | CASSLEGAVTNEKLFF | TRBV7-9 | few | TRBD1 | TRBJ1-4
TGTGCCAGCAGTGACGACTCGATCAGGACCCAGTACTTC | CASSDDSIRTQYF | TRBV25-1 | . | . | TRBJ2-5
TGCGCCAGCAGCTTGGGGCCCCCAGGGGACGAGCAGTACTTC | CASSLGPPGDEQYF | TRBV5-1 | . | . | TRBJ2-7
TGTGCCAGCAGGATCTTGACTAGCGGGAGGACGGCCGGGGAGCTGTTTTTT | CASRILTSGRTAGELFF | TRBV27 | . | TRBD2 | TRBJ2-2
TGCAGCGCCGCGACTGCGAACACCGGGGAGCTGTTTTTT | CSAATANTGELFF | TRBV29-1 | . | . | TRBJ2-2
TGCGCCAGCAGCCAAACGGGAGTGGGAGAGACCCAGTACTTC | CASSQTGVGETQYF | TRBV4-1 | . | . | TRBJ2-5
TGCGCCAGCAGTCCGGGACTAGCGGGAGGGAGCTCCTACAATGAGCAGTTCTTC | CASSPGLAGGSSYNEQFF | TRBV10-1 | . | TRBD2 | TRBJ2-1
TGTGCCAGCAGTCCGGCACAGATTCAAAGCTCTGGAAACACCATATATTTT | CASSPAQIQSSGNTIYF | TRBV28 | . | . | TRBJ1-3
TGCGCCAGCAGCCAAGAAGGCGGGAGGCTCGCCGGGGAGCTGTTTTTT | CASSQEGGRLAGELFF | TRBV4-3 | . | TRBD2 | TRBJ2-2